The TCR beta chain described here comes from a study of blood T cells in healthy people across ages. The germline V gene has CDR1 SQVTM and CDR2 ANQGSEA. V gave up 4 bases and J gave up 0 bases; unmatched junction bases: 3. This CDR3 comprises 13 residues. A second PCR, run for roughly 7 to 12 cycles, used a sample-barcoded 5' primer plus a J-beta primer mix. TCRdb called the 5' RACE reads again in MiXCR, with one record for every CDR3 protein. This sample has 600,000 to 1,000,000 distinct CDR3 sequences, with more than 20% found just once. These records were also assigned to another study, of T cells of mothers and their children.

The sample consisted of blood. The clonotype was recovered from a boy between 10 and 17 years old in good health. The chain recombines TRBV29-1 with TRBJ2-7; 7 nucleotides match TRBD1. The CDR3 DNA reads TGCAGCGTTGTGACAGGGAGCTCCTACGAGCAGTACTTC. This translates into CSVVTGSSYEQYF.